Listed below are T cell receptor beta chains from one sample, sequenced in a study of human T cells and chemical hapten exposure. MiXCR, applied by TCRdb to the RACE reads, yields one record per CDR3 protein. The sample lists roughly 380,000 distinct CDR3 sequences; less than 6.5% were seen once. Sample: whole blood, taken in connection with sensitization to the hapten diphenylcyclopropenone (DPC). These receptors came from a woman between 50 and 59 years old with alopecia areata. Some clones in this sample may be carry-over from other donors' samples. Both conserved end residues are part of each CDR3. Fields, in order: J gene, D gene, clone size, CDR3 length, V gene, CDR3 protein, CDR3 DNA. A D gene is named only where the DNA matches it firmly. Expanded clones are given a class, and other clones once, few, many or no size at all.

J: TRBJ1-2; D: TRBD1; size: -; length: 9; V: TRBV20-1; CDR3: CSARGTDTF; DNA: TGCAGTGCGAGAGGGACAGACACCTTC
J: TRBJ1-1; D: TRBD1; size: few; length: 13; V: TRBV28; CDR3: CAIAGTGNTEAFF; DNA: TGTGCCATCGCCGGGACAGGGAACACTGAAGCTTTCTTT
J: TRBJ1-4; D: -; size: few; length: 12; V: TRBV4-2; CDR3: CASSQMGEKLFF; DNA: TGTGCCAGCAGCCAGATGGGGGAAAAACTGTTTTTT
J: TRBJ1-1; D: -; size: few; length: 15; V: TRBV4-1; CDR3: CASSQAQTGNTEAFF; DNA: TGCGCCAGCAGCCAAGCTCAGACAGGCAACACTGAAGCTTTCTTT
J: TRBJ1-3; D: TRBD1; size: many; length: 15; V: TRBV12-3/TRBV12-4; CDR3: CASISDRGDGNTIYF; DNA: TGTGCCAGCATCTCCGACAGGGGAGACGGAAACACCATATATTTT
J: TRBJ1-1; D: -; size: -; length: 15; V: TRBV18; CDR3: CASSPSVGLNTEAFF; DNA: TGTGCCAGCTCACCATCTGTGGGATTGAACACTGAAGCTTTCTTT
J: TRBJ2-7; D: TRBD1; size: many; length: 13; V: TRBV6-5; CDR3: CASRRDRGYEQYF; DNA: TGTGCCAGCCGTCGGGACAGGGGTTACGAGCAGTACTTC
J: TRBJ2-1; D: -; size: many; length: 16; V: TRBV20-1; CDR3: CSARDLPGKPYNEQFF; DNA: TGCAGTGCTAGAGATCTCCCAGGTAAACCCTACAATGAGCAGTTCTTC
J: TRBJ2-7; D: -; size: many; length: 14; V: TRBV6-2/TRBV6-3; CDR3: CASSSVDREGEQYF; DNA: TGTGCCAGCAGTTCGGTTGACAGGGAGGGCGAGCAGTACTTC
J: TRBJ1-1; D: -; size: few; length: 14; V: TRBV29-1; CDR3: CSVEVSGMNTEAFF; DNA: TGCAGCGTTGAAGTCTCAGGGATGAACACTGAAGCTTTCTTT
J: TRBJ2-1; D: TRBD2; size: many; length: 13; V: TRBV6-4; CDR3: CASSPGLAGEQFF; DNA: TGTGCCAGCAGTCCGGGACTAGCGGGTGAGCAGTTCTTC
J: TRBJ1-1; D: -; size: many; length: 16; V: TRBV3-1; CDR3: CASSRGTGTLNTEAFF; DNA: TGTGCCAGCAGCCGAGGAACCGGGACCTTGAACACTGAAGCTTTCTTT
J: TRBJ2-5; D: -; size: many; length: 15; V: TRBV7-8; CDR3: CASSLAGEGEETQYF; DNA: TGTGCCAGCAGCTTAGCGGGAGAGGGGGAAGAGACCCAGTACTTC
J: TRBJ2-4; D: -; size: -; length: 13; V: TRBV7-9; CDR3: CASSLGRENIQYF; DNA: TGTGCCAGCAGCTTGGGCAGAGAAAACATTCAGTACTTC
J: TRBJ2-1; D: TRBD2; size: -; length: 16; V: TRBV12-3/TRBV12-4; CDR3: CASSSPAGFSYNEQFF; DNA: TGTGCCAGCAGTTCTCCAGCGGGATTCTCCTACAATGAGCAGTTCTTC
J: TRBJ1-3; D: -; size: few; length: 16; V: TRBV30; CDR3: CAWSGTEESPGNTIYF; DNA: TGTGCCTGGAGTGGGACTGAGGAATCGCCTGGAAACACCATATATTTT
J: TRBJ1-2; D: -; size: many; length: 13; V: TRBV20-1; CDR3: CSATQGANYGYTF; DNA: TGCAGTGCTACACAGGGAGCGAACTATGGCTACACCTTC
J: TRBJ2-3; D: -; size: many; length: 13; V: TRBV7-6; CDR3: CASSLVVSDGLYF; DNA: TGTGCCAGCAGCTTAGTAGTTAGCGACGGGTTGTATTTT
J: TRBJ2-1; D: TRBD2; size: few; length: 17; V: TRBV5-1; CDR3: CASSFTGLAGGNNEQFF; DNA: TGCGCCAGCAGCTTCACCGGACTAGCGGGAGGAAACAATGAGCAGTTCTTC
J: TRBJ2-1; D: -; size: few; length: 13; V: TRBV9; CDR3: CASSEGGHNEQFF; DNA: TGTGCCAGCAGCGAGGGGGGCCACAATGAGCAGTTCTTC
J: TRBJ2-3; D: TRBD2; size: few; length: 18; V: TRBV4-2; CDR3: CASSPGTSGSRSTDTQYF; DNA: TGTGCCAGCAGCCCCGGGACTAGCGGGAGTAGGTCCACAGATACGCAGTATTTT
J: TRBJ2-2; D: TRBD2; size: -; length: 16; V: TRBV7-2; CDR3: CASSLDGGANTGELFF; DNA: TGTGCCAGCAGCTTAGACGGGGGGGCAAACACCGGGGAGCTGTTTTTT
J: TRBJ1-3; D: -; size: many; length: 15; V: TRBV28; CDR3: CASCQGLHSGNTIYF; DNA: TGTGCCAGCTGTCAGGGCCTCCACTCTGGAAACACCATATATTTT
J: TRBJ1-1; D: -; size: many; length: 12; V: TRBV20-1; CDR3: CSARTVNTEAFF; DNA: TGCAGTGCCCGAACAGTGAACACTGAAGCTTTCTTT
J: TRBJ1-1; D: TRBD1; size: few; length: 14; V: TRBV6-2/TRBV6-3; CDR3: CASRVTGVNTEAFF; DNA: TGTGCCAGCAGGGTGACAGGGGTGAACACTGAAGCTTTCTTT
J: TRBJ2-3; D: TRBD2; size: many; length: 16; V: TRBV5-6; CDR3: CASSLTSGGVTDTQYF; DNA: TGTGCCAGCAGCCTGACTAGCGGGGGAGTTACAGATACGCAGTATTTT
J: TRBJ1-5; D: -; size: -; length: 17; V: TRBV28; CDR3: CASSLPGGLYSNQPQHF; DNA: TGTGCCAGCAGTTTACCAGGCGGGCTGTATAGCAATCAGCCCCAGCATTTT
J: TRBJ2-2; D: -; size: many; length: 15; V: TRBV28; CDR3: CASSSLVERAGELFF; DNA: TGTGCCAGCAGCAGTTTAGTTGAACGGGCCGGGGAGCTGTTTTTT
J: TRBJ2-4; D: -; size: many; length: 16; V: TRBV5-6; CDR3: CASSLGSGGFSNIQYF; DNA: TGTGCCAGCAGCTTGGGGAGTGGAGGGTTTTCCAACATTCAGTACTTC
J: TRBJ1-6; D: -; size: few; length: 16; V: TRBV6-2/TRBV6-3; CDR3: CASRRGGSSYNSPLHF; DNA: TGTGCCAGCAGGAGAGGGGGAAGCTCCTATAATTCACCCCTCCACTTT
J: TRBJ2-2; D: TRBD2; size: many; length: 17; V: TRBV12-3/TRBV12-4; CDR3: CASSFSGTRRGTGELFF; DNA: TGTGCCAGCAGTTTTTCCGGGACTAGAAGGGGTACCGGGGAGCTGTTTTTT
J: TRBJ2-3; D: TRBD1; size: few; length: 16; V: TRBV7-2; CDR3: CASSLAHRGHTDTQYF; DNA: TGTGCCAGCAGCTTAGCCCACAGGGGGCACACAGATACGCAGTATTTT
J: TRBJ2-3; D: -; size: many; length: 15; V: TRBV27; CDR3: CASSSTFISTDTQYF; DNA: TGTGCCAGCAGTTCGACATTTATTAGCACAGATACGCAGTATTTT
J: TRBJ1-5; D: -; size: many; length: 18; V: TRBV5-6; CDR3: CASSLAQGRSKSNQPQHF; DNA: TGTGCCAGCAGCTTGGCCCAAGGCAGGAGCAAGAGCAATCAGCCCCAGCATTTT
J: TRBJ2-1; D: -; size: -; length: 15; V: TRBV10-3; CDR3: CAISEVTFSYNEQFF; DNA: TGTGCCATCAGTGAGGTAACTTTTTCCTACAATGAGCAGTTCTTC
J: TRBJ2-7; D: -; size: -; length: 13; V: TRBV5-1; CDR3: CASSLWGNHEQYF; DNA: TGCGCCAGCAGCTTGTGGGGTAACCACGAGCAGTACTTC
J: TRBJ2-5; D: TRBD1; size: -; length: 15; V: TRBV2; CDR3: CASFGDRAFQETQYF; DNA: TGTGCCAGCTTCGGGGACAGGGCCTTCCAAGAGACCCAGTACTTC
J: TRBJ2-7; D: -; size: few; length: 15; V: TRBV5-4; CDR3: CASSRTAGPTLEQYF; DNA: TGTGCCAGCAGCCGTACGGCGGGCCCGACGTTGGAGCAGTACTTC
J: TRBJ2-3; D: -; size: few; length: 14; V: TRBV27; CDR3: CASSHGGRADTQYF; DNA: TGTGCCAGCAGTCATGGGGGCAGGGCAGATACGCAGTATTTT